Presented here are 18 T cell receptor beta chains from one specimen sequenced in a study of post-analysis software for immune sequencing data. No antigen has been assigned to these receptors. Points from the study as a whole: Relative to controls, patients had about five TRBV segments at higher frequency, with TRBV5-6, TRBV5-1 and TRBV20-1 among these.

The TCR beta cDNA libraries carried unique molecular identifiers. TCRdb re-called the PCR reads through MiXCR, storing one row per CDR3 protein. The sample has over 150,000 distinct CDR3 sequences, 30% seen once; the top ten hold 1.5%. The sample comprised blood. The receptors come from a girl under 18 with multiple sclerosis.

The gene calls are TRBV27 and TRBJ2-1; D remains unclear. CDR1 is MNHEY, CDR2 SMNVEV, per germline (reference sequence). Trimming pared 7 bases from V and 5 bases from J, leaving 15 bases between. The CDR3 extends over 14 amino acids. CDR3 nucleotides: TGTGCCAGCACGGCGTACGGCCTTAACAATGAGCAGTTCTTC. This encodes CASTAYGLNNEQFF.

Of note for this clonotype: One base away lies a much larger clone, so this may be a sequencing read error. The V and J genes are TRBV12-3 or TRBV12-4 and TRBJ1-2, with D possibly TRBD1 on 6 matching bases. The CDR3 runs 14 residues. V lost 6 bases and J 8 bases, leaving 19 bases between the germline ends. The CDR3 DNA sequence: TGTGCCAGCAGGTTTTCCAGTGGGGGGCAAGGCTACACCTTC. This translates into CASRFSSGGQGYTF.

This clonotype turned up a few times. The chain couples TRBV6-2 or TRBV6-3 to TRBJ2-3; the D gene is possibly TRBD2 (6 bases). The germline gives CDR1 MNHEY, CDR2 SVGEGT. The CDR3 runs to 12 residues. Trimming removed 6 bases from V and 8 bases from J, with 12 bases in between. The CDR3 DNA follows: TGTGCCAGCAGGGGGGGAGTCGGTACGCAGTATTTT. Protein product: CASRGGVGTQYF.

This chain joins TRBV28 and TRBJ1-2; D is undetermined. The CDR3 extends over 13 amino acids. Germline V lookup: CDR1 MDHEN, CDR2 SYDVKM. Trimming shortened V by 6 bases and J by 5 bases, and 13 bases separated the two germline ends. CDR3 bases: TGTGCCAGCAGCCGCGCACTTCATTATGGCTACACCTTC. Amino acids: CASSRALHYGYTF.

This clonotype was seen a few times. A read error is possible here, since a much larger clone lies one base away. The chain uses TRBV7-8 and TRBJ2-3; 7 positions match TRBD2. In germline, CDR1 is SGHVS, CDR2 FQNEAQ. There are 13 residues in the CDR3. The CDR3 reads CASSATSPDTQDF. The DNA of the CDR3 is TGTGCCAGCAGCGCGACTAGCCCAGATACGCAGGATTTT.

The chain carries TRBV5-1 and TRBJ2-4; perhaps TRBD2 as D (7 bases). The J call may be faulty, since TRBJ2-5 better matches the DNA end. Germline CDR1 reads SGHRS; CDR2 reads YFSETQ. The CDR3 covers 14 residues. The CDR3 DNA follows: TGCGCCAGCAGCTTGGAACGAGGGGGGGTGACCCAGTACTTC. This sequence encodes CASSLERGGVTQYF.

This clonotype was recorded many times. J is TRBJ2-3 and V is TRBV7-2, with D perhaps TRBD1 (6 bases). The V gene's germline CDR1 is SGHTA and CDR2 FQGNSA. The V gene lost 2 bases and the J gene lost 0 bases, with 9 bases spanning the gap. The CDR3 totals 15 residues. The CDR3 nucleotides read TGTGCCAGCAGCTTACAGACAGGAAGCACAGATACGCAGTATTTT. This sequence encodes CASSLQTGSTDTQYF.

In the case of this clonotype: One end of the junction fails to match germline, which may point to a read error. The chain is built from TRBV7-3 and TRBJ2-1, with 9 bases lining up with TRBD2. Per the germline V gene, CDR1 is SGHTA and CDR2 is FQGTGA. The CDR3 consists of 15 residues. CDR3 in DNA: TGTGTCAGCAGCTCCCCGACTAGCGGATATAATGCGCAGTTCTTC. It encodes CVSSSPTSGYNAQFF.

V usage is TRBV5-1 and J usage is TRBJ2-1; D possibly corresponds to TRBD1 (5 bases). CDR3 size: 13 residues. V was shortened by 1 base and J by 10 bases, with 12 bases between the two germline ends. Per the germline V gene, CDR1 is SGHRS and CDR2 is YFSETQ. CDR3 nucleotides: TGCGCCAGCAGCTTGAGGGGCGAAACCGAGCAGTTCTTC. This gives the protein CASSLRGETEQFF.

Comment on this clonotype: This may stem from a read error, because a much larger clone lies one nucleotide away. Written as DNA, the CDR3 is TGTGCCAGCAGCCAAGGGCTAGCGGGGGGTGGTGAGCAGTTCTTC. Translation gives CASSQGLAGGGEQFF. The chain recombines TRBV4-2 with TRBJ2-1, with 11 bases fitting TRBD2. The CDR3 totals 15 residues. The V and J ends lost 1 base and 9 bases, in that order; junction bases with no gene match: 5. From germline, CDR1 is LGHNA and CDR2 YNFKEQ.

The gene calls are TRBV10-3 and TRBJ1-1, with D possibly matching TRBD1 (5 bases). From germline, CDR1 is ENHRY and CDR2 SYGVKD. CDR3 length equals 14 residues. Trimming took off 5 bases at V and 2 bases at J, with 12 bases between the two ends. CDR3 DNA sequence: TGTGCCATCAGTCCGCAGGGACCTAACACTGAAGCTTTCTTT. Its translation: CAISPQGPNTEAFF.

V and J are TRBV7-9 and TRBJ1-2; no clear D gene. CDR1 and CDR2 (germline): SEHNR, FQNEAQ (reference sequence). Trimming cost V 7 bases and J 4 bases, with 16 bases left between them. This CDR3 region has 14 residues. The CDR3 sequence: CASMPLAGIYGYTF. CDR3 nucleotide sequence: TGTGCCAGCATGCCACTCGCGGGGATCTATGGCTACACCTTC.

This clonotype was detected ten times or more. The rearrangement links TRBV28 to TRBJ2-5; possible D gene TRBD1, 5 bases. CDR1 is MDHEN and CDR2 is SYDVKM in the germline V gene. The length of the CDR3 is 16 residues. Trimming stripped 3 bases from V and 1 base from J, with 15 bases between. Here the CDR3 DNA reads TGTGCCAGCAGTTTTTCGAGCAGGGCCCCCCAAGAGACCCAGTACTTC. This codes for CASSFSSRAPQETQYF.

J is TRBJ2-5 and V is TRBV6-1, with 11 bases lining up with TRBD2. The CDR3 runs 14 residues. Per the germline V gene, CDR1 is MNHNS and CDR2 is SASEGT. With 6 bases clipped from V and 11 bases from J, the junction kept 11 bases outside the gene matches. The CDR3 nucleotides read TGTGCCAGCAGCGGGACTAGCGGATACAATGAGCAGTACTTC. This encodes CASSGTSGYNEQYF.

Ten or more counts support this clonotype. The chain employs TRBV3-1 and TRBJ1-2, with 7 bases that match TRBD1. Germline values: CDR1 LGHDT, CDR2 YNNKEL (reference sequence). V was pared by 4 bases and J by 8 bases, with 7 bases of the junction left unmatched. The CDR3 is 13 residues long. The CDR3 loop is CASSPRGTEGYTF. CDR3 in DNA: TGTGCCAGCAGCCCCCGCGGGACAGAAGGCTACACCTTC.

The J gene is TRBJ2-5, the V gene TRBV11-3; perhaps TRBD1 as D (5 bases). Germline V gene data show CDR1 as SGHNT and CDR2 as YENEEA. The V end was cut by 2 bases, the J end by 11 bases, with 18 bases between. The length of the CDR3 is 14 residues. The CDR3 DNA reads TGTGCCAGCAGCTTAAGGGGTGCGGACAATGAGCAGTACTTC. Its translation is CASSLRGADNEQYF.

As regards this clonotype: Just one base apart from a much larger clone, this may be a read error. The gene calls are TRBV5-1 and TRBJ2-5; D is tentatively TRBD1 or TRBD2 (6 bases each). V shed 3 bases and J shed 5 bases, with 14 bases lying between them. Germline-derived CDR1 and CDR2 are SGHRS and YFSETQ. This CDR3 comprises 14 residues. The CDR3 DNA reads TGCGCCAGCAGCTGGGTGGGGGGCAGCGAGACCCAGTACTTC. Encoded protein: CASSWVGGSETQYF.

This clonotype showed up just a few times. The CDR3 here is CASSLGTSSTDTQYF. The CDR3 bases are TGTGCCAGCAGTCTAGGGACATCTTCCACAGATACGCAGTATTTT. The chain has TRBV6-2 or TRBV6-3 and TRBJ2-3; perhaps TRBD1 as D (6 bases). Deletions cut 5 bases from V and 2 bases from J, with 14 bases between. The germline V gene has CDR1 MNHEY and CDR2 SVGEGT. The CDR3 covers 15 residues.